These 13 T cell receptor beta chains were sequenced from one sample in a study of spatial heterogeneity in lung cancer. The sample's time point: blood at routine non-recurrence follow-up after resection. TCRdb redid the calling of the 5' RACE reads with MiXCR, one entry per CDR3 protein. Of roughly 70,000 distinct CDR3 sequences listed, approximately 9% are singletons. The sequencing used PBMCs, collected at follow-up. These receptors were collected from a female donor with early-stage non-small cell lung cancer.

The chain recombines TRBV7-6 with TRBJ2-7; 7 nucleotides align to TRBD1. The length of the CDR3 is 14 residues. Germline values: CDR1 SGHVS, CDR2 FNYEAQ. V was pared by 5 bases and J by 3 bases, with 7 bases of the junction left unmatched. CDR3 protein: CASSRGGTVYEQYF. In nucleotides, the CDR3 is TGTGCCAGCAGCCGGGGTGGGACAGTCTACGAGCAGTACTTC.

This clonotype was detected many times. The genes are TRBV28 and TRBJ2-7; D perhaps matches TRBD1 (5 bases). Trimming removed 5 bases at V and 2 bases at J, with 7 bases between. This CDR3 is built from 12 residues. Germline CDR1 reads MDHEN; CDR2 reads SYDVKM. CDR3 nucleotide sequence: TGTGCCAGCAGTGACAGCACCTACGAGCAGTACTTC. This encodes CASSDSTYEQYF.

This clonotype was seen many times. The chain joins TRBV20-1 to TRBJ2-7, with 8 bases matching TRBD2. The CDR3 totals 13 residues. Germline loops: CDR1 DFQATT, CDR2 SNEGSKA (reference sequence). Losses at the gene ends were 2 bases for V and 3 bases for J; bases not matched to a gene: 3. The CDR3 nucleotides are TGCAGTGCTAGATCGGGACTAGTCTACGAGCAGTACTTC. It yields the protein CSARSGLVYEQYF.

The DNA for the CDR3 is TGTGCCATCAGCCCCGACATATCCTACACTGAAGCTTTCTTT. It translates to CAISPDISYTEAFF. V gene TRBV10-3 combines with J gene TRBJ1-1; D ambiguous. This CDR3 has 14 residues. The germline V and J ends were trimmed by 6 bases and 3 bases, with 14 bases remaining between them. The germline V gene encodes CDR1 ENHRY and CDR2 SYGVKD.

In its sample, this clonotype was seen many times. The chain couples TRBV11-1 to TRBJ1-2, with D perhaps matching TRBD1 (5 bases). Germline V gene sequence: CDR1 SGHAT, CDR2 FQDESV (reference sequence). V was clipped by 5 bases and J by 0 bases, with 19 bases between them. This CDR3 contains 17 residues. The CDR3 DNA reads as TGTGCCAGCAGCCCCCGTGGGGCCGCCAGAGCTAACTATGGCTACACCTTC. It is translated as CASSPRGAARANYGYTF. The full variable domain, its missing parts supplied by reference TRBV11-1 and TRBJ1-2, is EAEVAQSPRYKITEKSQAVAFWCDPISGHATLYWYRQILGQGPELLVQFQDESVVDDSQLPKDRFSAERLKGVDSTLKIQPAELGDSAMYLCASSPRGAARANYGYTFGSGTRLTVV.

This clonotype was seen at least ten times. This chain uses TRBV5-1 with TRBJ1-2; 7 nucleotides line up with TRBD1. Trimming at V came to 4 bases and at J to 8 bases, leaving 11 bases not matched to a gene. CDR1 is SGHRS, CDR2 YFSETQ, per germline. The CDR3 covers 14 residues. DNA of the CDR3: TGCGCCAGCAGCCCGGACAGGCCTCATCGCGGCTACACCTTC. Its protein product is CASSPDRPHRGYTF.

This clonotype showed up just a few times. V gene TRBV5-5 combines with J gene TRBJ2-5; TRBD1 matches at 11 bases. CDR3 length equals 16 residues. CDR1 SGHKS and CDR2 YYEKEE come from the germline V gene (reference sequence). V lost 0 bases, J lost 6 bases, and 7 bases stayed unmatched. For the CDR3, the DNA is TGTGCCAGCAGCTTGGAGTGGACAGGGGGCGGGAAGACCCAGTACTTC. Protein sequence: CASSLEWTGGGKTQYF.

This clonotype has a single count. The chain links TRBV9 to TRBJ1-6; D might be TRBD1 (6 bases). Germline assignment: CDR1 SGDLS and CDR2 YYNGEE. Trimming pared 7 bases from V and 7 bases from J, leaving 15 bases between. This CDR3 comprises 14 residues. This chain's CDR3 is CASQGPAGNSPLHF. The DNA of the CDR3 is TGTGCCAGCCAGGGGCCCGCTGGGAATTCACCCCTCCACTTT.

There are many counts of this clonotype. The rearrangement uses TRBV20-1 and TRBJ1-5; 7 bases map to TRBD1. V shed 3 bases, J shed 3 bases, and the junction held 2 bases outside the gene matches. The CDR3 runs to 13 residues. Germline assignment: CDR1 DFQATT and CDR2 SNEGSKA (reference sequence). For the CDR3, the DNA is TGCAGTGCTAGCCAGGGGGTCAATCAGCCCCAGCATTTT. Translating it yields CSASQGVNQPQHF.

This clonotype was seen many times. DNA of the CDR3: TGTGCCAGCAGCTTCGTCTTTCTATACGAGCAGTACTTC. Its translation: CASSFVFLYEQYF. V and J are TRBV7-2 and TRBJ2-7; D uncertain. Germline loops: CDR1 SGHTA, CDR2 FQGNSA. V was pared by 3 bases and J by 4 bases, with 10 bases between. CDR3 length: 13 amino acids.

This chain uses TRBV20-1 with TRBJ2-5; D gene uncertain. Trimming left V 3 bases short and J 5 bases short, with 10 bases between. Germline-derived CDR1 and CDR2 are DFQATT and SNEGSKA (reference sequence). The CDR3 is 12 residues long. The CDR3 DNA sequence: TGCAGTGCTAGTATAACCGGGGAGACCCAGTACTTC. Translation: CSASITGETQYF.

Many counts were recorded for this clonotype. The chain uses TRBV27 and TRBJ1-2, with a possible D match to TRBD1 (5 bases). The CDR3 runs 15 residues. Trimming took off 2 bases at V and 4 bases at J, with 14 bases between the two ends. The germline gives CDR1 MNHEY, CDR2 SMNVEV (reference sequence). This CDR3 reads CASSLDITGLYGYTF. For the CDR3, the DNA is TGTGCCAGCAGTTTAGACATCACGGGGCTCTATGGCTACACCTTC.

V and J are TRBV5-1 and TRBJ1-1, with D unresolved. The CDR3 loop spans 14 amino acids. V lost 1 base and J lost 1, with 8 bases in between. Germline assignment: CDR1 SGHRS and CDR2 YFSETQ. In DNA, the CDR3 is TGCGCCAGCAGCTTGCCTACAGAGAACACTGAAGCTTTCTTT. This translates into CASSLPTENTEAFF.